The 22 T cell receptor beta chains presented below share a single source sample, sequenced in a study of blood T cells in healthy people across ages. A sample-barcoded 5' primer and a J-beta primer mix were used in a second PCR of roughly 7 to 11 cycles. Each CDR3 protein is one row after TCRdb ran MiXCR on the 5' RACE reads. The table has more than 800,000 distinct CDR3 sequences, under 35% seen once. Sequenced sample: blood. The receptors were gathered from a woman aged 80 or older in good health.

Concerning this clonotype itself: A much larger clone is a single base away; this may be a read error. J is TRBJ2-3 and V is TRBV4-2; 7 nucleotides line up with TRBD2. The CDR3 consists of 17 residues. Germline loops: CDR1 LGHNA, CDR2 YNFKEQ. CDR3 sequence reads: CASSQDFLAETSDTLYF. The DNA of the CDR3 is TGTGCCAGCAGCCAAGATTTCCTAGCGGAAACCTCAGATACGCTGTATTTT.

This clonotype was seen more than once but under ten times. The chain carries TRBV20-1 and TRBJ1-5; D is uncertain. The ends were cut back, 8 bases at V and 4 bases at J, with 18 bases in the middle. Germline V gene sequence: CDR1 DFQATT, CDR2 SNEGSKA (reference sequence). This CDR3 is 14 amino acids long. The CDR3 spells CSLMRADRNQPQHF. Written as DNA, the CDR3 is TGCAGTCTAATGAGGGCAGATCGGAATCAGCCCCAGCATTTT.

This clonotype was seen ten or more times. This chain connects TRBV25-1 to TRBJ1-1; D call uncertain. The CDR3 totals 11 residues. Trimming pared 1 base from V and 9 bases from J, leaving 6 bases between. The germline CDR1 and CDR2 sequences are MGHDK and SYGVNS. In nucleotides, the CDR3 is TGTGCCAGCAGTGAATTTCACAAAGCTTTCTTT. It is translated as CASSEFHKAFF.

The V gene is TRBV15, the J gene TRBJ1-6, with no clear D. Germline lookup yields CDR1 LNHNV and CDR2 YYDKDF (reference sequence). V was shortened by 5 bases and J by 3 bases, with 8 bases between the two germline ends. The CDR3 is 14 amino acids. The CDR3 DNA is TGTGCCACCAGCGGTTCTTACTATAATTCACCCCTCCACTTT. Amino acids: CATSGSYYNSPLHF.

The V gene is TRBV6-5, the J gene TRBJ1-2, with D tentatively TRBD1 (6 bases). Germline V gene data show CDR1 as MNHEY and CDR2 as SVGAGI. V dropped 2 bases and J dropped 2 bases, with 9 bases sitting between them. CDR3 size: 14 residues. CDR3 DNA sequence: TGTGCCAGCAGTTACGTTGGGGGCAACTATGGCTACACCTTC. This translates into CASSYVGGNYGYTF.

The chain has TRBV24-1 and TRBJ2-4, with 8 bases aligning to TRBD2. The CDR3 is 15 residues long. From germline, CDR1 is KGHDR and CDR2 SFDVKD. V gave up 5 bases and J gave up 13 bases; unmatched junction bases: 15. Written as DNA, the CDR3 is TGTGCCACCAGTGCTCGGGGGGGCTCCTACAATGAGCAGTACTTC. Translated: CATSARGGSYNEQYF.

Comments on this clonotype: Sequence at one end of the junction differs from germline and may be a read error. The chain has TRBV7-9 and TRBJ2-3; possible D gene TRBD2, 6 bases. This CDR3 has 16 amino acids. Germline V gene data show CDR1 as SEHNR and CDR2 as FQNEAQ (reference sequence). CDR3 DNA sequence: TGTGCCAGCAGCTTCGCGGGACGGTCTAGCACAGATTCGCAGTATTTT. Translation: CASSFAGRSSTDSQYF.

This clonotype was recorded a few times. A much larger clone differs by one base, so this may be a read error. This rearrangement joins TRBV5-5 to TRBJ2-5; D call uncertain. CDR3 length equals 12 residues. Per the germline V gene, CDR1 is SGHKS and CDR2 is YYEKEE (reference sequence). CDR3 coding DNA: TGTACCAGCAGCTTTCGGGTGGGGACCCAGTACTTC. It codes for CTSSFRVGTQYF.

The chain links TRBV20-1 to TRBJ2-7, with 11 bases matching TRBD1. V lost 6 bases, J lost 4 bases, and 5 bases stayed unmatched. CDR3 length: 13 residues. Germline V gene lookup returns CDR1 DFQATT and CDR2 SNEGSKA (reference sequence). The CDR3 coding sequence is TGCAGTGCCCAAGGGACAGGGGGTTACGAGCAGTACTTC. It codes for CSAQGTGGYEQYF.

Note on this clonotype: A clone one base away is much larger, so this may be a read error. V and J are TRBV20-1 and TRBJ1-2; the D gene is possibly TRBD1 (5 bases). The CDR3 contains 13 residues. Trimming pared 5 bases from V and 4 bases from J, leaving 14 bases between. Germline assignment: CDR1 DFQATT and CDR2 SNEGSKA (reference sequence). This chain's CDR3 is CSAGKQGSYGYTF. CDR3 coding DNA: TGCAGTGCTGGGAAGCAGGGTTCCTATGGCTACACCTTC.

The chain couples TRBV27 to TRBJ2-1, with TRBD1 as a possible D gene (8 bases). Germline CDR1 reads MNHEY; CDR2 reads SMNVEV (reference sequence). The V end was cut by 1 base, the J end by 5 bases, with 12 bases between. The CDR3 totals 15 residues. The CDR3 spells CASSLLQGGNNEQFF. CDR3 bases: TGTGCCAGCAGTTTATTACAGGGGGGGAACAATGAGCAGTTCTTC.

This clonotype was counted ten times or more. The chain combines TRBV20-1 with TRBJ1-2; 9 bases match TRBD1. The V and J ends lost 6 bases and 8 bases, in that order; junction bases with no gene match: 13. Germline CDR1 DFQATT, CDR2 SNEGSKA (reference sequence). The CDR3 runs to 14 residues. The DNA of the CDR3 is TGCAGTGCCGCACCCCTACAGGGGGCGGGGGGCTACACCTTC. This sequence encodes CSAAPLQGAGGYTF.

This clonotype appeared many times. The rearrangement links TRBV20-1 to TRBJ2-1; a weak D match, TRBD2 (6 bases). Germline lookup yields CDR1 DFQATT and CDR2 SNEGSKA (reference sequence). This CDR3 spans 15 amino acids. V was shortened by 6 bases and J by 4 bases, with 19 bases between the two germline ends. The CDR3 loop reads CSAPTERVGYNEQFF. DNA for the CDR3: TGCAGTGCCCCGACGGAGCGGGTGGGGTACAATGAGCAGTTCTTC.

The chain is built from TRBV11-2 and TRBJ2-5, with TRBD2 matching 13 bases. With V trimmed by 1 base and J by 9 bases, 5 bases remained unmatched. The CDR3 consists of 15 residues. The V gene's germline CDR1 is SGHAT and CDR2 FQNNGV. The CDR3 loop is CASSLGTSGGLAQYF. In DNA form, the CDR3 reads TGTGCCAGCAGCTTAGGGACTAGCGGGGGATTGGCCCAGTACTTC.

The sample holds a few counts of this clonotype. A much bigger clone sits one base away, suggesting this may be a read error. The V call is TRBV15, the J call TRBJ2-5; the match to TRBD1 covers 10 bases. Losses at the gene ends were 2 bases for V and 6 bases for J; bases not matched to a gene: 6. CDR1 and CDR2 from the germline V gene are LNHNV and YYDKDF (reference sequence). This CDR3 is built from 15 residues. CDR3 amino acids: CATSRRTGGRQTQYF. The CDR3 nucleotides are TGTGCCACCAGCAGAAGGACAGGGGGGCGACAGACCCAGTACTTC.

This clonotype has ten or more counts. The CDR3 DNA follows: TGTGCCAGCAGCGGGGACAGGGGGGGTTACAATGAGCAGTTCTTC. Translating gives CASSGDRGGYNEQFF. V gene TRBV2 combines with J gene TRBJ2-1, with 11 bases identical to TRBD1. Losses at the gene ends were 6 bases for V and 4 bases for J; bases not matched to a gene: 5. Per germline, CDR1 SNHLY and CDR2 FYNNEI. This CDR3 has 15 amino acids.

This clonotype was counted many times. For the CDR3, the DNA is TGCAGTGTGCCGTCTAGCGGGGGGGCGTCAGATACGCAGTATTTT. Its protein product is CSVPSSGGASDTQYF. The J gene is TRBJ2-3, the V gene TRBV20-1; 12 bases map to TRBD2. Germline V CDR1 and CDR2: DFQATT, SNEGSKA (reference sequence). Trimming removed 7 bases from V and 4 bases from J; junction bases left unmatched: 9. The length of the CDR3 is 15 residues.

This clonotype came up a few times. J is TRBJ1-1 and V is TRBV20-1; 7 bases are a match to TRBD1. Germline V gene sequence: CDR1 DFQATT, CDR2 SNEGSKA (reference sequence). The CDR3 length is 15 residues. V gave up 4 bases and J gave up 3 bases; unmatched junction bases: 11. The CDR3: CSATGQPGRDTEAFF. The CDR3 DNA follows: TGCAGTGCTACGGGACAGCCCGGTAGGGACACTGAAGCTTTCTTT.

V usage is TRBV20-1 and J usage is TRBJ2-1, with 11 bases identical to TRBD2. The CDR3 has 14 residues. Germline-derived CDR1 and CDR2 are DFQATT and SNEGSKA (reference sequence). V gave up 6 bases and J gave up 4 bases; unmatched junction bases: 5. In DNA form, the CDR3 reads TGCAGTGCGCCGGGACTAGCGGTATACAATGAGCAGTTCTTC. It specifies CSAPGLAVYNEQFF.

The chain combines TRBV28 with TRBJ1-4; D gene uncertain. This CDR3 spans 17 amino acids. Germline assignment: CDR1 MDHEN and CDR2 SYDVKM. The V gene lost 3 bases and the J gene lost 6 bases, with 20 bases spanning the gap. The CDR3 DNA follows: TGTGCCAGCAGTTTCCTCCCAAACTATGAGGTGGATGAAAAACTGTTTTTT. The encoded protein is CASSFLPNYEVDEKLFF.

This clonotype has at least ten counts. This chain links TRBV10-3 with TRBJ2-1; D perhaps matches TRBD1 (8 bases). The CDR3 runs 13 residues. Trimming removed 8 bases at V and 5 bases at J, with 13 bases between. Germline CDR1 ENHRY, CDR2 SYGVKD. CDR3 in DNA: TGTGCCATCGGACAGGGAGGGGACAATGAGCAGTTCTTC. This codes for CAIGQGGDNEQFF.

This clonotype was recorded many times. The chain uses TRBV6-2 or TRBV6-3 and TRBJ2-7; D possibly matches TRBD1 or TRBD2 (5 bases each). V lost 9 bases and J 10 bases, leaving 28 bases between the germline ends. Germline V lookup: CDR1 MNHEY, CDR2 SVGEGT. The CDR3 has 15 amino acids. The CDR3 bases are TGTGCCAGTACTAACGCCGCCGGGACCGCAGGTACCCAGTACTTC. It specifies CASTNAAGTAGTQYF.